The 2 T cell receptor beta chains reported below all come from one sample, sequenced in a study of blood T cell repertoires in COVID-19. Some clones are missing from TCRdb's copy, which holds only in-frame ones; the method was immunoSEQ multiplex PCR. The data contain 160,000 or so clones, around 91% of them singletons. The sequencing input was peripheral blood. The receptor set was obtained from a woman between 40 and 55 years old with acute or convalescent COVID-19.

This CDR3 reads CASSPSRGAGGELFF. The CDR3 coding sequence is TGCGCCAGCAGCCCGTCACGGGGGGCTGGAGGGGAGCTGTTTTTT. The chain couples TRBV5-1 to TRBJ2-2, with D possibly TRBD2 on 7 matching bases. Trimming cost V 4 bases and J 8 bases, with 18 bases left between them. Germline V gene data show CDR1 as SGHRS and CDR2 as YFSETQ. The CDR3 totals 15 residues.

The V call is TRBV24-1, the J call TRBJ2-1; D might be TRBD1 (5 bases). The V and J ends lost 1 base and 3 bases respectively, with 9 bases between them. From germline, CDR1 is KGHDR and CDR2 SFDVKD. The CDR3 length is 15 residues. CDR3 DNA: TGTGCCACCAGTGATTTTGGGCAGGGCTACAATGAGCAGTTCTTC. Amino acid sequence: CATSDFGQGYNEQFF.